This TCR beta chain was captured in a study of Ad26.COV2.S vaccination and SARS-CoV-2 variants. Study-level information: Among those in the COV1001 Ad26.COV2.S trial arm was the donor. Doses of Ad26.COV2.S were injected into muscle once or twice, 56 days apart.

The treatment is: approximately 18 received Ad26.COV2.S at low or high dose, single or two shots; roughly five received placebo; per-sample allocation not given. Sampling was performed 63 days after the first vaccine or placebo injection. Study-wide points: Responses of T cells in total may have been underestimated by the TCR breadth and depth analyses.

V was pared by 4 bases and J by 5 bases, with 11 bases between. Germline assignment: CDR1 SGHDT and CDR2 YYEEEE. The CDR3 is made up of 13 amino acids. Profiled with immunoSEQ multiplex PCR; TCRdb holds only in-frame clones, not every one. The data hold roughly 240,000 clones, with around 89% observed a single time. About this clone itself: Antigen unknown.

The rearrangement joins TRBV5-6 to TRBJ2-3; D remains ambiguous. This receptor was obtained from a person between 18 and 65 years old who received the Ad26.COV2.S COVID-19 vaccine or a placebo. Sequencing used peripheral blood, obtained in a trial of Ad26.COV2.S vaccine versus placebo. CDR3 in DNA: TGTGCCAGCAGCCTTGGGATTGAAGATACGCAGTATTTT. As protein: CASSLGIEDTQYF.